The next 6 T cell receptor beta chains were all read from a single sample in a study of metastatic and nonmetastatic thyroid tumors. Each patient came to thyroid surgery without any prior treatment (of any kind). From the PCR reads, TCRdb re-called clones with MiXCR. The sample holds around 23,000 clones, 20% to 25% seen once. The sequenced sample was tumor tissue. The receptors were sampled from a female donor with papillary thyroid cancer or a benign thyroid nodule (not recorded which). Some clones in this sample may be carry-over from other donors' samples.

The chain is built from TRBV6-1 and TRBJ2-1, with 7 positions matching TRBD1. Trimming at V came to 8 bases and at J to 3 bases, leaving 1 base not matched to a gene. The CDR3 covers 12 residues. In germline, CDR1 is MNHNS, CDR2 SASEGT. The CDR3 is CASGTDYNEQFF. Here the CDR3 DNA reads TGTGCCAGCGGGACAGACTACAATGAGCAGTTCTTC.

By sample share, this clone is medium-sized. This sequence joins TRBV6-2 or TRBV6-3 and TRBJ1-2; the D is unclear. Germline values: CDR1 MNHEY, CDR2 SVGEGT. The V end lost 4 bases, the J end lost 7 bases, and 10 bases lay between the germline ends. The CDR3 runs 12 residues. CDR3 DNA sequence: TGTGCCAGCAGTTCAGGATCCACTGGCTACACCTTC. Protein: CASSSGSTGYTF.

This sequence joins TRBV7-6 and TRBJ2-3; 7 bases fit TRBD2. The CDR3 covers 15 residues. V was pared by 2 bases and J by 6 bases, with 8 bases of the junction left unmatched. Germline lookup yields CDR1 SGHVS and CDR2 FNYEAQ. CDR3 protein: CASSLSPGGADTQYF. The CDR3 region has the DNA TGTGCCAGCAGCTTAAGCCCGGGAGGAGCGGATACGCAGTATTTT.

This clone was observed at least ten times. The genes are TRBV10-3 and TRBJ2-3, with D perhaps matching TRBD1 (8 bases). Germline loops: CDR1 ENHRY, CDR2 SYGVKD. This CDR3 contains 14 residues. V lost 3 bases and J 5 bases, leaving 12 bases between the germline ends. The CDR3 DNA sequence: TGTGCCATCAGTGACAACAGGGGGGGAGATACGCAGTATTTT. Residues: CAISDNRGGDTQYF.

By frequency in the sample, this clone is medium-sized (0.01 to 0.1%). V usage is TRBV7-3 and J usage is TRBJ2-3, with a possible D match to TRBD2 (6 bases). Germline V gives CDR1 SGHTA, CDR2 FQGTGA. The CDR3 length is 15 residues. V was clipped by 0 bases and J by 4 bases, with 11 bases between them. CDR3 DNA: TGTGCCAGCAGCTTAACCTCGGGAGAGTCAGATACGCAGTATTTT. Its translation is CASSLTSGESDTQYF. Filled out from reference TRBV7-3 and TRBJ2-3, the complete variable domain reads GAGVSQTPSNKVTEKGKYVELRCDPISGHTALYWYRQSLGQGPEFLIYFQGTGAADDSGLPNDRFFAVRPEGSVSTLKIQRTERGDSAVYLCASSLTSGESDTQYFGPGTRLTVL.

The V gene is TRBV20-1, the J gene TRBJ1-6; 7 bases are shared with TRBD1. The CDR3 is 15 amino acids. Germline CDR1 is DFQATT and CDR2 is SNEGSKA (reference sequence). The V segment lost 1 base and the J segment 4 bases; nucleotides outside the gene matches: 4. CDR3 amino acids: CSARGRRGYNSPLHF. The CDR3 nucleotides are TGCAGTGCTAGAGGGCGCAGGGGGTATAATTCACCCCTCCACTTT.